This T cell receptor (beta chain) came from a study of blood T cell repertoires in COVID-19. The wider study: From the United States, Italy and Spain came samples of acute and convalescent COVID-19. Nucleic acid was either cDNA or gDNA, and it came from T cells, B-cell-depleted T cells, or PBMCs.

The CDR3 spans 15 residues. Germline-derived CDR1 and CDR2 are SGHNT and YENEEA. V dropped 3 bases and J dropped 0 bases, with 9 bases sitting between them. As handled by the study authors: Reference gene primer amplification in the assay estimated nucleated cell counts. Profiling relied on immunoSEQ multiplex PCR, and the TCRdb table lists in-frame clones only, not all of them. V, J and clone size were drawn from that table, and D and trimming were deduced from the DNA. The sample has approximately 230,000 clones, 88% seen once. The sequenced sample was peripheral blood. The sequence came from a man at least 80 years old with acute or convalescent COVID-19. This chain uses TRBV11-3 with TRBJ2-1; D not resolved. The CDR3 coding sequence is TGTGCCAGCAGCTTGAGATATGGCTCCTACAATGAGCAGTTCTTC. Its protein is CASSLRYGSYNEQFF.